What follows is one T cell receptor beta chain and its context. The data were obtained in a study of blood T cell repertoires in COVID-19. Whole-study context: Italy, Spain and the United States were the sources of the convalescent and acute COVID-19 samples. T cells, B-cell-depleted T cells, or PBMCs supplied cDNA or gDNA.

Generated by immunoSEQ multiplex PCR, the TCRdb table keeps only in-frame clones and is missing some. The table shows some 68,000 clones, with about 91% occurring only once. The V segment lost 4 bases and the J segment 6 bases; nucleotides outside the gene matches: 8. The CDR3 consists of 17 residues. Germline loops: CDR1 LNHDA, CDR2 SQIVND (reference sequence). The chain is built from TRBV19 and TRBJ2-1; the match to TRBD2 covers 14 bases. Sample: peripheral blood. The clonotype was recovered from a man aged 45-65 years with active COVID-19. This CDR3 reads CASSSGTSGGASNEQFF. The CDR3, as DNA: TGTGCCAGTAGTAGTGGGACTAGCGGGGGAGCAAGCAATGAGCAGTTCTTC.